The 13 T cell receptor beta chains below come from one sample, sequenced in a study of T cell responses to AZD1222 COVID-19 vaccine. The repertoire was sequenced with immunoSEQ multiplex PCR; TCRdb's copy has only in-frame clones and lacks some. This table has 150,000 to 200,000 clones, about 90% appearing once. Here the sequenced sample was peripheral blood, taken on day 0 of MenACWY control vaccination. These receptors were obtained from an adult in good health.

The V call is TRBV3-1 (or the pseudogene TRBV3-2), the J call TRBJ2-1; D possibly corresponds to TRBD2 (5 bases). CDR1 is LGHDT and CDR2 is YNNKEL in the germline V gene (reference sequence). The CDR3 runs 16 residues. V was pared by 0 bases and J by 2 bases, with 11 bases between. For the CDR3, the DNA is TGTGCCAGCAGCCAAGACCCGCTGGGAGCCTACAATGAGCAGTTCTTC. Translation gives CASSQDPLGAYNEQFF.

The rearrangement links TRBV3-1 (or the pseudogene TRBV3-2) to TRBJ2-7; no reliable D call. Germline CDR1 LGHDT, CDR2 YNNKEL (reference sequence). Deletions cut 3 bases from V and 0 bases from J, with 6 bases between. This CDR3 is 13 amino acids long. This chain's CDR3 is CASSQSGSYEQYF. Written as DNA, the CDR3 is TGTGCCAGCAGCCAGTCTGGCTCCTACGAGCAGTACTTC.

The CDR3 coding sequence is TGCGCCAGCAGCTTAGGACAGGGGGCGCTTGGCTACACCTTC. This gives the protein CASSLGQGALGYTF. The V and J genes are TRBV5-1 and TRBJ1-2; 11 bases are shared with TRBD1. Germline loops: CDR1 SGHRS, CDR2 YFSETQ. The J segment lost 7 bases and the V segment lost 2 bases, leaving 4 bases of the junction unmatched. This CDR3 contains 14 residues.

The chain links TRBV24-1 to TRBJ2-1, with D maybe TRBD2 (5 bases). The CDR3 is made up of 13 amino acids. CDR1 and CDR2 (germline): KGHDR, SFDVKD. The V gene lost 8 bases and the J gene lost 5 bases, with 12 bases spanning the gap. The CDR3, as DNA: TGTGCCACCACCCCGGGGTCCGACAATGAGCAGTTCTTC. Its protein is CATTPGSDNEQFF.

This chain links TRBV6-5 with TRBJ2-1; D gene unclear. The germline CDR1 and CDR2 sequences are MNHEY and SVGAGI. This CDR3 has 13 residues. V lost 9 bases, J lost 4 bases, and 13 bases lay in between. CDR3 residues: CARVPGHYNEQFF. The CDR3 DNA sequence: TGTGCCAGGGTCCCAGGCCATTACAATGAGCAGTTCTTC.

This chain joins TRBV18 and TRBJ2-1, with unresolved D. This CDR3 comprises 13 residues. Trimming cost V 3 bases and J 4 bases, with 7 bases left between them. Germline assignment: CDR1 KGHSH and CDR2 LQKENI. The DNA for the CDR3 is TGTGCCAGCTCACCCCAATCTTACAATGAGCAGTTCTTC. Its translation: CASSPQSYNEQFF.

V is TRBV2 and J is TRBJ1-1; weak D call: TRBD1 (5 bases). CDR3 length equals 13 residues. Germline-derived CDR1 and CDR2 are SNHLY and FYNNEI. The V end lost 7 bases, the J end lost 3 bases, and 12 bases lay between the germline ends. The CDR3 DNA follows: TGTGCCAGCATCCAGGGTGAGGACACTGAAGCTTTCTTT. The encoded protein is CASIQGEDTEAFF.

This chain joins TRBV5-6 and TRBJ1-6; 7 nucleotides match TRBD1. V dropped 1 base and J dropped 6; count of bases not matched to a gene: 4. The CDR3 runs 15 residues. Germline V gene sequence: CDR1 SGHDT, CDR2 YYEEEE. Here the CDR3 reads CASSLTGVPNSPLHF. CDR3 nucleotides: TGTGCCAGCAGCTTGACAGGGGTCCCTAATTCACCCCTCCACTTT.

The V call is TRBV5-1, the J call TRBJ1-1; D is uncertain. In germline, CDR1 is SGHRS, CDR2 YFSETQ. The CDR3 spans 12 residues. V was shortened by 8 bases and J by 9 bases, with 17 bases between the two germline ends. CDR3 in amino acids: CASLDLLGQAFF. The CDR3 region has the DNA TGCGCCAGTCTAGACCTACTTGGACAAGCTTTCTTT.

As DNA, the CDR3 is TGTGCCAGCAGCGTTACTCCGGGACAGGGGGTCTCCGGGGAGCTGTTTTTT. This codes for CASSVTPGQGVSGELFF. The rearrangement joins TRBV9 to TRBJ2-2; 11 bases match TRBD1. CDR3 length: 17 residues. The germline gives CDR1 SGDLS, CDR2 YYNGEE. Trimming cost V 2 bases and J 6 bases; bases outside gene matches: 9.

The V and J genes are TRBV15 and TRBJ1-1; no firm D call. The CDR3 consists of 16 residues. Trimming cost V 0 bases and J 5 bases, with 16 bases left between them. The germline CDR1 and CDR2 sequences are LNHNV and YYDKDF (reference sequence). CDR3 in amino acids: CATSRDSIPIGTEAFF. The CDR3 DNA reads TGTGCCACCAGCAGAGATAGCATCCCAATCGGGACTGAAGCTTTCTTT.

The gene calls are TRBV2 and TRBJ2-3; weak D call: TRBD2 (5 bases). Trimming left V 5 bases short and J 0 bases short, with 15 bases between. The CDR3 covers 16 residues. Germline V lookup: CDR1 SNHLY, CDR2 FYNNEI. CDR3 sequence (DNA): TGTGCCAGCAGTCTCGGACTCTTCCCGAGCACAGATACGCAGTATTTT. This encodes CASSLGLFPSTDTQYF.

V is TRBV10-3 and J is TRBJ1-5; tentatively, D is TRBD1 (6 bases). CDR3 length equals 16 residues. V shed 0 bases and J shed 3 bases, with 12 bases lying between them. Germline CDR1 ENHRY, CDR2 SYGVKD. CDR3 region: CAISESVQGSNQPQHF. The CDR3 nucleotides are TGTGCCATCAGTGAGTCCGTTCAGGGGTCCAATCAGCCCCAGCATTTT.